The 32 T cell receptor beta chains listed next were all sequenced from one sample in a study of human T cells and chemical hapten exposure (dated by TCRdb to about 2021). During library preparation, unique molecular identifiers were attached to individual cDNA molecules so that TCRs could be counted quantitatively and reproducibly. Through fastp at Q25 and MiXCR, TCRdb rebuilt clones from the public reads, retaining in-frame beta chains. Every distinct CDR3 protein forms one entry, paired with its most common genes and DNA. In all, the sample holds about 120,000 distinct CDR3 sequences, and 8% to 9.5% of those were seen once. 1.4% of the sample rests with the top ten. Total RNA was isolated from unfractionated whole blood collected in Tempus Blood RNA tubes. Specimen: whole blood. The receptor source for this set is a human donor in good health. Some clones in this sample may be carry-over from other donors' samples. Donor details come from another sample of the same person, matched by shared clones.

This clonotype came up many times. This sequence joins TRBV12-3 or TRBV12-4 and TRBJ1-6; D gene ambiguous. With 4 bases removed from V and 10 bases from J, the gap between germline ends came to 17 bases. This CDR3 is built from 15 residues. This CDR3 is CASSSRAWQESPLHF. The DNA for the CDR3 is TGTGCCAGCAGTTCCCGGGCCTGGCAGGAGTCACCCCTCCACTTT.

A few counts support this clonotype. This chain links TRBV12-3 or TRBV12-4 with TRBJ1-5, with D perhaps TRBD1 (5 bases). The CDR3 is made up of 14 amino acids. V gave up 5 bases and J gave up 4 bases, with 12 bases separating them. The CDR3 protein is CASSPGPGNQPQHF. CDR3 nucleotides: TGTGCCAGCAGTCCGGGCCCAGGGAATCAGCCCCAGCATTTT.

This clonotype showed up many times. V usage is TRBV12-3 or TRBV12-4 and J usage is TRBJ2-5, with D tentatively TRBD2 (5 bases). The V end lost 3 bases, the J end lost 2 bases, and 13 bases lay between the germline ends. CDR3 length equals 15 residues. The CDR3 sequence is CASSFGLRSQETQYF. In DNA, the CDR3 is TGTGCCAGCAGTTTCGGACTCAGATCACAAGAGACCCAGTACTTC.

The table lists this clonotype with many counts. The chain has TRBV20-1 and TRBJ2-2; 7 positions match TRBD1. The CDR3 runs 16 residues. Germline V gene sequence: CDR1 DFQATT, CDR2 SNEGSKA (reference sequence). V trimming: 5 bases; J trimming: 3 bases; junction bases outside the gene matches: 12. The CDR3 region has the DNA TGCAGTGCTCCCCAAGAACAGGGGCCCTACACCGGGGAGCTGTTTTTT. Amino acids: CSAPQEQGPYTGELFF.

This chain uses TRBV11-2 with TRBJ2-3; D is undetermined. Per the germline V gene, CDR1 is SGHAT and CDR2 is FQNNGV. This CDR3 is built from 15 residues. V lost 5 bases, J lost 0 bases, and 12 bases lay in between. In nucleotides, the CDR3 is TGTGCCAGCAGCCCAGGCGCCGGTAGCACAGATACGCAGTATTTT. Amino acid sequence: CASSPGAGSTDTQYF.

CDR3 in DNA: TGCAGTGCTAGAGAACACGGGCAGGGACACCAAGAGACCCAGTACTTC. It encodes CSAREHGQGHQETQYF. The chain uses TRBV20-1 and TRBJ2-5, with D perhaps matching TRBD1 or TRBD2 (5 bases each). The CDR3 extends over 16 amino acids. CDR1 is DFQATT, CDR2 SNEGSKA, per germline (reference sequence). V gave up 0 bases and J gave up 0 bases, with 14 bases separating them.

The chain couples TRBV7-2 to TRBJ2-5, with D tentatively TRBD1 or TRBD2 (6 bases each). Germline CDR1 SGHTA, CDR2 FQGNSA. CDR3 length: 14 amino acids. V was shortened by 3 bases and J by 2 bases, with 10 bases between the two germline ends. CDR3 sequence: CASSFGGLQETQYF. DNA of the CDR3: TGTGCCAGCAGCTTCGGGGGCCTGCAAGAGACCCAGTACTTC.

This clonotype was detected a few times. The chain has TRBV20-1 and TRBJ2-1; 7 bases fit TRBD2. The V segment lost 1 base and the J segment 4 bases; nucleotides outside the gene matches: 4. Germline loops: CDR1 DFQATT, CDR2 SNEGSKA (reference sequence). This CDR3 comprises 14 residues. Here the CDR3 reads CSARVLAVYNEQFF. Written as DNA, the CDR3 is TGCAGTGCTAGAGTCCTAGCGGTTTACAATGAGCAGTTCTTC.

The rearrangement joins TRBV7-2 to TRBJ2-5; possibly TRBD1 for D (6 bases). The CDR3 sequence is 15 residues long. The germline V gene encodes CDR1 SGHTA and CDR2 FQGNSA. Trimming left V 1 base short and J 4 bases short, with 13 bases between. CDR3 residues: CASSLEITGSETQYF. CDR3 nucleotides: TGTGCCAGCAGCTTAGAGATAACAGGGTCAGAGACCCAGTACTTC.

This clonotype was recorded many times. The chain carries TRBV12-3 or TRBV12-4 and TRBJ2-3; 7 bases align to TRBD2. Trimming removed 1 base from V and 4 bases from J; junction bases left unmatched: 5. The CDR3 is 15 residues long. CDR3 region: CASSLGRGMSDTQYF. The CDR3 bases are TGTGCCAGCAGTTTAGGGCGGGGGATGTCAGATACGCAGTATTTT.

This clonotype was detected a few times. The chain recombines TRBV15 with TRBJ2-1, with D perhaps matching TRBD1 or TRBD2 (6 bases each). Germline V gene data show CDR1 as LNHNV and CDR2 as YYDKDF (reference sequence). Trimming shortened V by 6 bases and J by 8 bases, and 17 bases separated the two germline ends. This CDR3 has 14 residues. In nucleotides, the CDR3 is TGTGCCACCAGGGAATCACGGGGGCTCGATGAGCAGTTCTTC. It is translated as CATRESRGLDEQFF.

This clonotype was counted a few times. The V call is TRBV20-1, the J call TRBJ2-7; D might be TRBD1 (6 bases). This CDR3 is 15 amino acids long. The V end lost 0 bases, the J end lost 2 bases, and 14 bases lay between the germline ends. CDR1 and CDR2 from the germline V gene are DFQATT and SNEGSKA (reference sequence). DNA for the CDR3: TGCAGTGCTAGAGATATTGGGGGCACGACCTACGAGCAGTACTTC. Its protein product is CSARDIGGTTYEQYF.

In its sample, this clonotype was seen a few times. The rearrangement links TRBV6-6 to TRBJ2-1; 7 bases map to TRBD2. V was pared by 0 bases and J by 3 bases, with 8 bases of the junction left unmatched. CDR1 is MNHNY, CDR2 SVGAGI, per germline (reference sequence). The length of the CDR3 is 17 residues. The CDR3 nucleotides are TGTGCCAGCAGTTACTCGAAGGGCGGGAGTGGCTACAATGAGCAGTTCTTC. This codes for CASSYSKGGSGYNEQFF.

V and J are TRBV2 and TRBJ2-1; the D gene is possibly TRBD2 (6 bases). The germline V gene has CDR1 SNHLY and CDR2 FYNNEI. The CDR3 contains 17 residues. With 6 bases removed from V and 5 bases from J, the gap between germline ends came to 23 bases. CDR3 region: CASRGHGGSGSDNEQFF. The CDR3 DNA sequence: TGTGCCAGCAGAGGACATGGGGGGTCGGGCTCGGACAATGAGCAGTTCTTC.

This clonotype turned up a few times. This chain connects TRBV6-6 to TRBJ2-7; 7 bases line up with TRBD1. V was clipped by 0 bases and J by 5 bases; unmatched bases: 4. The CDR3 runs 14 residues. CDR1 MNHNY and CDR2 SVGAGI come from the germline V gene (reference sequence). Written as DNA, the CDR3 is TGTGCCAGCAGTTACTCGGGGACAGCCCACGAGCAGTACTTC. Translating gives CASSYSGTAHEQYF.

The chain carries TRBV20-1 and TRBJ2-3; 9 bases are shared with TRBD1. V was clipped by 6 bases and J by 5 bases; unmatched bases: 6. CDR1 and CDR2 (germline): DFQATT, SNEGSKA (reference sequence). There are 13 residues in the CDR3. CDR3 in amino acids: CSARDRERDTQYF. CDR3 in DNA: TGCAGTGCCAGGGACAGGGAGAGAGATACGCAGTATTTT.

This clonotype was observed at least ten times. The rearrangement joins TRBV6-5 to TRBJ1-1; no clear D gene. The CDR3 has 14 residues. The germline V gene encodes CDR1 MNHEY and CDR2 SVGAGI. Trimming removed 6 bases at V and 1 base at J, with 12 bases between. CDR3: CASSRLPGNTEAFF. In nucleotides, the CDR3 is TGTGCCAGCAGCCGTCTGCCCGGGAACACTGAAGCTTTCTTT.

The V and J genes are TRBV10-3 and TRBJ2-3, with D possibly TRBD2 on 6 matching bases. The CDR3 runs to 14 residues. CDR1 and CDR2 (germline): ENHRY, SYGVKD. Deletions cut 10 bases from V and 0 bases from J, with 14 bases between. CDR3 residues: CASAEGTSTDTQYF. DNA for the CDR3: TGTGCCAGCGCGGAGGGCACTAGCACAGATACGCAGTATTTT.

This clonotype was seen a few times. The rearrangement links TRBV5-4 to TRBJ2-5; 14 bases match TRBD2. CDR3 length equals 16 residues. The V and J ends lost 3 bases and 1 base, in that order; junction bases with no gene match: 2. Germline CDR1 and CDR2: SGHNT and YYREEE (reference sequence). CDR3 coding DNA: TGTGCCAGCAGCTCGGGACTAGCGGGAGCCCAAGAGACCCAGTACTTC. Residues: CASSSGLAGAQETQYF.

CDR3 coding DNA: TGCGCCAGCAGGGGACAAGGATTGGGACACACTGACGAAAACATTCAGTACTTC. Its protein is CASRGQGLGHTDENIQYF. This sequence joins TRBV4-1 and TRBJ2-4; TRBD1 is a possible D gene (6 bases). Germline CDR1 and CDR2: MGHRA and YSYEKL. The CDR3 covers 18 residues. V was pared by 6 bases and J by 5 bases, with 26 bases between.

V usage is TRBV6-5 and J usage is TRBJ1-4; TRBD1 is a possible D gene (5 bases). The CDR3 runs to 16 residues. In germline, CDR1 is MNHEY, CDR2 SVGAGI. Trimming took 5 bases from V and 4 from J, leaving 17 bases between them. DNA for the CDR3: TGTGCCAGCAGTCGGACACGAGGGCCGTATAATGAAAAACTGTTTTTT. Translated: CASSRTRGPYNEKLFF.

The chain is built from TRBV4-3 and TRBJ2-7; tentatively, D is TRBD1 (6 bases). The germline CDR1 and CDR2 sequences are LGHNA and YSLEER. CDR3 length: 16 residues. Trimming took off 0 bases at V and 6 bases at J, with 18 bases between the two ends. The CDR3 here is CASSQDPLGGGGEQYF. In DNA, the CDR3 is TGCGCCAGCAGCCAAGATCCCCTAGGGGGTGGCGGCGAGCAGTACTTC.

J is TRBJ2-3 and V is TRBV20-1; 7 nucleotides align to TRBD1. There are 14 residues in the CDR3. V shed 5 bases, J shed 2 bases, and the junction held 7 bases outside the gene matches. Germline CDR1 is DFQATT and CDR2 is SNEGSKA (reference sequence). The CDR3 loop reads CSAQRTGLTDTQYF. The CDR3, as DNA: TGCAGTGCTCAGAGGACAGGTCTCACAGATACGCAGTATTTT.

The rearrangement links TRBV20-1 to TRBJ2-7; TRBD2 matches 7 bases. Per germline, CDR1 DFQATT and CDR2 SNEGSKA (reference sequence). The J segment lost 2 bases and the V segment lost 0 bases, leaving 7 bases of the junction unmatched. CDR3 size: 15 residues. The CDR3 region is CSARDRSGRAYEQYF. CDR3 DNA: TGCAGTGCTAGAGATCGTTCAGGGAGGGCCTACGAGCAGTACTTC.

This rearrangement joins TRBV6-2 or TRBV6-3 to TRBJ2-1; D uncertain. The CDR3 totals 17 residues. Germline lookup yields CDR1 MNHEY and CDR2 SVGEGT. V gave up 0 bases and J gave up 3 bases, with 15 bases separating them. The CDR3 region is CASSYSISGPLYNEQFF. DNA of the CDR3: TGTGCCAGCAGTTACTCGATTTCCGGGCCACTCTACAATGAGCAGTTCTTC.

This clonotype appeared a few times. The V call is TRBV5-6, the J call TRBJ2-1, with D possibly TRBD2 on 6 matching bases. Trimming removed 4 bases from V and 9 bases from J, with 8 bases in between. CDR3 length equals 11 residues. The germline gives CDR1 SGHDT, CDR2 YYEEEE. CDR3: CASSLGGEQFF. The CDR3 bases are TGTGCCAGCAGCCTGGGGGGTGAGCAGTTCTTC.

This clonotype was seen a few times. This rearrangement joins TRBV6-6 to TRBJ2-1; D unclear. The germline V and J ends were trimmed by 8 bases and 1 base, with 9 bases remaining between them. This CDR3 spans 13 amino acids. The germline CDR1 and CDR2 sequences are MNHNY and SVGAGI (reference sequence). The chain's CDR3 is CASGTFSYNEQFF. CDR3 nucleotide sequence: TGTGCCAGCGGTACCTTTTCCTACAATGAGCAGTTCTTC.

This chain links TRBV7-9 with TRBJ1-1, with unresolved D. The CDR3 length is 13 residues. Trimming pared 6 bases from V and 5 bases from J, leaving 13 bases between. The germline V gene has CDR1 SEHNR and CDR2 FQNEAQ (reference sequence). In DNA form, the CDR3 reads TGTGCCAGCAGTGTCCAAGCGGAGACTGAAGCTTTCTTT. Translating it yields CASSVQAETEAFF.

The table lists this clonotype with many counts. V and J are TRBV7-2 and TRBJ1-5; maybe TRBD1 (6 bases). Germline V gene data show CDR1 as SGHTA and CDR2 as FQGNSA. V was pared by 2 bases and J by 7 bases, with 18 bases between. This CDR3 comprises 16 residues. The CDR3 nucleotides are TGTGCCAGCAGCTTACAGTCGGGGGGCGCGGACCAGCCCCAGCATTTT. Its protein is CASSLQSGGADQPQHF.

This clonotype was seen a handful of times. The chain has TRBV12-3 or TRBV12-4 and TRBJ2-3, with D possibly being TRBD2 (7 bases). Trimming cost V 8 bases and J 1 base, with 19 bases left between them. This CDR3 region has 16 residues. The CDR3 is CASSPVGAGGTDTQYF. The CDR3 nucleotides read TGTGCCAGCTCACCCGTGGGGGCGGGGGGCACAGATACGCAGTATTTT.

On this clonotype: This may be a read error, as it is one base from a much larger clone. This sequence joins TRBV6-5 and TRBJ1-2, with D possibly being TRBD1 (5 bases). This CDR3 has 17 residues. Looked up from germline, CDR1 is MNHEY and CDR2 is SVGAGI. In nucleotides, the CDR3 is TGTGACAGCAGTTACTCGCCGGTGGGGGGATGGATCTATGGCTACACCTTC. Its protein product is CDSSYSPVGGWIYGYTF.

The sample holds many counts of this clonotype. The V call is TRBV19, the J call TRBJ1-5, with a tentative D call TRBD1 (6 bases). From germline, CDR1 is LNHDA and CDR2 SQIVND (reference sequence). CDR3 length: 12 amino acids. Between the trimmed V and J ends, which lost 6 bases and 6 bases, there was a span of 9 bases. CDR3 sequence (DNA): TGTGCCAGTAGCAACAGGGCTCAGCCCCAGCATTTT. Its translation: CASSNRAQPQHF.